The source of this T cell receptor beta chain is a study of cytomegalovirus exposure and HLA in healthy donors. General observations from the study: There was a cluster of highly shared sequence variants that was likely a sequencing artifact. Cytomegalovirus-associated TCR beta chains were listed, numbering roughly 150.

Per the germline V gene, CDR1 is SGHAT and CDR2 is FQNNGV. The CDR3 runs 14 residues. Losses at the gene ends were 5 bases for V and 8 bases for J; bases not matched to a gene: 10. On this clone: Its specificity is unknown.

Primers included in the PCR were 60 Vbeta and 13 Jbeta primers. Data came from immunoSEQ multiplex PCR; TCRdb stores just in-frame clones and leaves some out. This table holds 210,000 or so clones, more than 60% found once. Donors showed nominal health when sampled, although they likely had unrecorded immune exposures. The sequence was collected from a girl aged 2 to 10 in good health and CMV-seronegative. This sequence joins TRBV11-2 and TRBJ1-1; 8 bases line up with TRBD1. Sequencing used PBMCs. CDR3 protein: CASSPDRGPAEAFF. The CDR3 DNA sequence: TGTGCCAGCAGCCCCGACAGGGGCCCGGCAGAAGCTTTCTTT. The whole variable domain, filled in from reference TRBV11-2 and TRBJ1-1, reads EAGVAQSPRYKIIEKRQSVAFWCNPISGHATLYWYQQILGQGPKLLIQFQNNGVVDDSQLPKDRFSAERLKGVDSTLKIQPAKLEDSAVYLCASSPDRGPAEAFFGQGTRLTVV.